The next 2 T cell receptor beta chains were all read from a single sample in a study of regulatory T cells in long-lasting Graves disease. Through Arm-PCR of CDR3 regions and iRepertoire HTBI primers, TCR beta libraries were built. TCRdb recomputed calls from the multiplex PCR reads with MiXCR, one row per CDR3 protein. The sample shows 500,000 or so distinct CDR3 sequences, about 16% of them seen only once. The time point denotes: newly diagnosed GD, antithyroid drugs for less than 3 months. TCR sequences were obtained from RNA taken from PBMCs. The data also belong to a second study, concerning T cells in Graves' hyperthyroidism and ophthalmopathy.

The specimen was peripheral blood mononuclear cells (PBMCs), collected at new diagnosis, from a patient treated with antithyroid drugs. The source is a woman aged 35 to 60 with Graves disease.

The J gene is TRBJ2-7, the V gene TRBV12-3 or TRBV12-4; D may be TRBD2 (6 bases). Trimming took 4 bases from V and 4 from J, leaving 14 bases between them. This CDR3 has 14 residues. CDR3 coding DNA: TGTGCCAGCAGTTCGGGGGAGAGGTTTTACGAGCAGTACTTC. Protein: CASSSGERFYEQYF.

Many counts were recorded for this clonotype. The chain employs TRBV7-3 and TRBJ2-5; the D call may be TRBD1 or TRBD2 (6 bases each). The CDR3 has 15 residues. Germline V gene lookup returns CDR1 SGHTA and CDR2 FQGTGA. V shed 2 bases and J shed 5 bases, with 15 bases lying between them. The CDR3 loop reads CASSLGGQVAETQYF. In DNA form, the CDR3 reads TGTGCCAGCAGCTTAGGGGGGCAGGTGGCGGAGACCCAGTACTTC.